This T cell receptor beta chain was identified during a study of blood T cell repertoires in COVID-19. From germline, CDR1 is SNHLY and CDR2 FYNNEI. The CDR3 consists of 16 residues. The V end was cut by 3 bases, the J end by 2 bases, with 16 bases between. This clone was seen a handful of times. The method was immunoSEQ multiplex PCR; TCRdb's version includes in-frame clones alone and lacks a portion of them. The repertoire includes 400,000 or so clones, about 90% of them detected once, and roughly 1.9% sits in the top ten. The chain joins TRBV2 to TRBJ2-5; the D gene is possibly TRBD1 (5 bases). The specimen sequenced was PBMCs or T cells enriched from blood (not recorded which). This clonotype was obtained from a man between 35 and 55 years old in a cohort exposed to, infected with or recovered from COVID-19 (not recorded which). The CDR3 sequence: CASSDASGWVQETQYF. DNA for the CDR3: TGTGCCAGCAGTGATGCGTCAGGGTGGGTGCAAGAGACCCAGTACTTC.